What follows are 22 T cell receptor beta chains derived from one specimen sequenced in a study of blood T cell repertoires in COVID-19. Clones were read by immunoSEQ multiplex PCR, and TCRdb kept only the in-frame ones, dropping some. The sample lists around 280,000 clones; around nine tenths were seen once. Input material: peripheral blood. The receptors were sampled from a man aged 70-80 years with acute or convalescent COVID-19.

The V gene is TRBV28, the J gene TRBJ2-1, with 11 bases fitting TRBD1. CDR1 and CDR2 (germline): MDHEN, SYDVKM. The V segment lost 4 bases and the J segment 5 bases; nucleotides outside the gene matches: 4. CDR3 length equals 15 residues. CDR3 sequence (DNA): TGTGCCAGCAGTTACGCGGACAGGGGGCACAATGAGCAGTTCTTC. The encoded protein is CASSYADRGHNEQFF.

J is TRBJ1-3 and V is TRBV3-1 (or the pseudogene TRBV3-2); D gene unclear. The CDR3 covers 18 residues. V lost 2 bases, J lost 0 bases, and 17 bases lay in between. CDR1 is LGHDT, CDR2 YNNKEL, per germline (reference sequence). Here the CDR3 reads CASSQRDLTGSSGNTIYF. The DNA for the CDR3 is TGTGCCAGCAGCCAACGAGACCTGACGGGAAGCTCTGGAAACACCATATATTTT.

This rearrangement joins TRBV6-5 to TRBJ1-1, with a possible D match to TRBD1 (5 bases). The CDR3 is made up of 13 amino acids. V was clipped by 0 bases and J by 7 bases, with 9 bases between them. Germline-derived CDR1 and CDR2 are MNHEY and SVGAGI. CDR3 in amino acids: CASSYSIGDEAFF. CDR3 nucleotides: TGTGCCAGCAGTTACTCGATAGGGGATGAAGCTTTCTTT.

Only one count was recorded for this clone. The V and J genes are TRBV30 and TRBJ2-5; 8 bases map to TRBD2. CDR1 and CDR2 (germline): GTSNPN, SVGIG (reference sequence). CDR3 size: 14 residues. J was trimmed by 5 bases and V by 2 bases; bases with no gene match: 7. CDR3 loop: CAWSPGLGGETQYF. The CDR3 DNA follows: TGTGCCTGGAGTCCGGGACTAGGGGGGGAGACCCAGTACTTC.

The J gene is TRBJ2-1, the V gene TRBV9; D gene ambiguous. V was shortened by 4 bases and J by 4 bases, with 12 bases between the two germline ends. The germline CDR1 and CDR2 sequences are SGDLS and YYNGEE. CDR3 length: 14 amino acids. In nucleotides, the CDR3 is TGTGCCAGCAGCCAACAAAATATTTACAATGAGCAGTTCTTC. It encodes CASSQQNIYNEQFF.

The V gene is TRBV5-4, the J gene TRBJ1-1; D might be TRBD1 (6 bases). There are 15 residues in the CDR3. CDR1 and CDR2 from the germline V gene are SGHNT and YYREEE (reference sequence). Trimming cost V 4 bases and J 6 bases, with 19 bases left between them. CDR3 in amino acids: CASSQITGSQAEAFF. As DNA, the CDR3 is TGTGCCAGCAGCCAAATAACAGGGTCCCAAGCTGAAGCTTTCTTT.

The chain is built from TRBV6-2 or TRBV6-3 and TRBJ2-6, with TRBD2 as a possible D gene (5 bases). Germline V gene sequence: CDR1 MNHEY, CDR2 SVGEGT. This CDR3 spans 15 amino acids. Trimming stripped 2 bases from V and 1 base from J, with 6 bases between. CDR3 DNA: TGTGCCAGCAGTTACAGAGGGTCTGGGGCCAACGTCCTGACTTTC. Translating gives CASSYRGSGANVLTF.

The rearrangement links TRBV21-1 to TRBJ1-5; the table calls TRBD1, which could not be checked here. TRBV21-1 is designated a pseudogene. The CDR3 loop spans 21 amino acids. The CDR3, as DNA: TGTGCCAGCAGCAAAGGGGCTGTGGACAGGGGGGCCGACAATAGCAATCAGCCCCAGCATTTT. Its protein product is CASSKGAVDRGADNSNQPQHF.

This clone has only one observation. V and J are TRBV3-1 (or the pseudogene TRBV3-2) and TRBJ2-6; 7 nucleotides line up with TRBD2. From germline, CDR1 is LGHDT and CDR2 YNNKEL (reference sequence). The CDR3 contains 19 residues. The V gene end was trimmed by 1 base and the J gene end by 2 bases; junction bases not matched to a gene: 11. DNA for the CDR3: TGTGCCAGCAGCCAAGTTTCGGGGCAGGGAGGGACTGGGGCCAACGTCCTGACTTTC. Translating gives CASSQVSGQGGTGANVLTF.

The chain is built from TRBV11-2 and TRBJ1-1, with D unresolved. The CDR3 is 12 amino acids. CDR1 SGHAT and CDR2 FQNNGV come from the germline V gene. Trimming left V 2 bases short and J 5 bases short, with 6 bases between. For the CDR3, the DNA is TGTGCCAGCAGCTTATCCTTAACTGAAGCTTTCTTT. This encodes CASSLSLTEAFF. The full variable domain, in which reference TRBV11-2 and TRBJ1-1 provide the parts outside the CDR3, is EAGVAQSPRYKIIEKRQSVAFWCNPISGHATLYWYQQILGQGPKLLIQFQNNGVVDDSQLPKDRFSAERLKGVDSTLKIQPAKLEDSAVYLCASSLSLTEAFFGQGTRLTVV.

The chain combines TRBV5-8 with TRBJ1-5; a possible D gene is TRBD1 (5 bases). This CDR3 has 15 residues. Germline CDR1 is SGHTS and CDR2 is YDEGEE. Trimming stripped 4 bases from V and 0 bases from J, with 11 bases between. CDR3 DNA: TGTGCCAGCAGCCCTACAGGAAATAGCAATCAGCCCCAGCATTTT. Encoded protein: CASSPTGNSNQPQHF.

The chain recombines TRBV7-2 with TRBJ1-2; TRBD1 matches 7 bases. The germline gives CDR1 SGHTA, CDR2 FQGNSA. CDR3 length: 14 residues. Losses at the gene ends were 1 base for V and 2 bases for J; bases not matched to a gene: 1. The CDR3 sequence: CASSLEGANYGYTF. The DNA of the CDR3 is TGTGCCAGCAGCTTAGAGGGGGCCAACTATGGCTACACCTTC.

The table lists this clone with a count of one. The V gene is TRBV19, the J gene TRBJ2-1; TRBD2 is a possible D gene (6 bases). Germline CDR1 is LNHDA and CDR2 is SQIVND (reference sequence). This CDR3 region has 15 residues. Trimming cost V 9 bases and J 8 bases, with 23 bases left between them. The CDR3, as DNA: TGTGCCAGCAACTCAGACGGGAGAGGGGCTTATGAGCAGTTCTTC. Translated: CASNSDGRGAYEQFF.

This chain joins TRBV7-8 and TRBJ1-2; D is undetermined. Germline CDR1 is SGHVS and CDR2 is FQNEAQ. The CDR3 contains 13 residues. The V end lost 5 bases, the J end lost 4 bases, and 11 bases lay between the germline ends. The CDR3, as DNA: TGTGCCAGCAGCCACAGTGAGGGCTATGGCTACACCTTC. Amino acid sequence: CASSHSEGYGYTF.

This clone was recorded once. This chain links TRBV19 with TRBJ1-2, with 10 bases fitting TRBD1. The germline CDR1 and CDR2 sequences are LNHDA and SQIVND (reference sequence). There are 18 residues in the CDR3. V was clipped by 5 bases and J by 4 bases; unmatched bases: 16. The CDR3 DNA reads TGTGCCAGTAGTTCGCGACAGGGGGCTCCTTCCTCTGTCTATGGCTACACCTTC. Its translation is CASSSRQGAPSSVYGYTF.

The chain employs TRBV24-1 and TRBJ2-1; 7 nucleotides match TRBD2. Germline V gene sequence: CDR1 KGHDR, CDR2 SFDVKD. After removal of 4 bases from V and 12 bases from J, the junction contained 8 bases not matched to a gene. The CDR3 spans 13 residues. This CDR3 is CATSDPTGGTQFF. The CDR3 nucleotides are TGTGCCACCAGTGACCCTACGGGGGGAACGCAGTTCTTC.

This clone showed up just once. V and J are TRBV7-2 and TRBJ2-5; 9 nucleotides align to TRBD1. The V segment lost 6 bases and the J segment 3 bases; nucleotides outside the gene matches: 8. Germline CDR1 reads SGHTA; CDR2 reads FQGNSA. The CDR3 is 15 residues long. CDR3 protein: CASSRTGGREETQYF. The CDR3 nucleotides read TGTGCCAGCAGTCGAACAGGGGGCCGCGAAGAGACCCAGTACTTC.

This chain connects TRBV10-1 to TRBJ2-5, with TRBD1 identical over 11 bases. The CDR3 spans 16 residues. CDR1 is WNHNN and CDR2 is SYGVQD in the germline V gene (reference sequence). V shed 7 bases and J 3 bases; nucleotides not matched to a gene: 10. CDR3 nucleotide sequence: TGCGCCAGCAAGGGTCGAAGGGACAGGGGGAAAGAGACCCAGTACTTC. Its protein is CASKGRRDRGKETQYF.

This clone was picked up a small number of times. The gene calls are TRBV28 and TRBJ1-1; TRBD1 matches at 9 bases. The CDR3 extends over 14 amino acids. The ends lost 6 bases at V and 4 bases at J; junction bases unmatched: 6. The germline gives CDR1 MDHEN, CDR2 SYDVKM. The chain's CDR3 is CASSRSGQGTEAFF. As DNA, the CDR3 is TGTGCCAGCAGCCGATCGGGACAGGGCACTGAAGCTTTCTTT.

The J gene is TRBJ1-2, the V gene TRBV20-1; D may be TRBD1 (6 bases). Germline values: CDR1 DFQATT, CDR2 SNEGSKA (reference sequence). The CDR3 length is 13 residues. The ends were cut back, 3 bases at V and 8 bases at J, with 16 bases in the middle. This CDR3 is CSASSGGALGYTF. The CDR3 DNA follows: TGCAGTGCTAGTAGTGGGGGCGCGCTGGGCTACACCTTC.

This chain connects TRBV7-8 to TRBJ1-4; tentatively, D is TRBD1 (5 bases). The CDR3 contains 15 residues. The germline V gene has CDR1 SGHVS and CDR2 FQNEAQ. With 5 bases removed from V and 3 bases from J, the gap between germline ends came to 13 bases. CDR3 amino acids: CASSPQGISNEKLFF. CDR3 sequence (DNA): TGTGCCAGCAGCCCGCAGGGAATATCTAATGAAAAACTGTTTTTT.

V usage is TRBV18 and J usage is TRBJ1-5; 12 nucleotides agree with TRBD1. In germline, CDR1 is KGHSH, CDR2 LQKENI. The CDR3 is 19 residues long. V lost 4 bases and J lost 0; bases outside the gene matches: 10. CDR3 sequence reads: CASSLFRDRGLYSNQPQHF. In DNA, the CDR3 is TGTGCCAGCTCACTTTTCCGGGACAGGGGGCTCTATAGCAATCAGCCCCAGCATTTT.